These 2 T cell receptor beta chains originate from one sample sequenced in a study of OX40 agonist ivuxolimab in advanced cancers. Using immunoSEQ multiplex PCR, the repertoire was profiled, and TCRdb retains in-frame clones only, with some absent. The table shows around 60,000 clones, with about 85% occurring only once. Sequenced material: CD4+ or CD8+ T cells sorted from blood, taken in a trial of the OX40 agonist ivuxolimab. These receptor sequences come from an adult with an advanced solid tumor such as melanoma, head and neck, liver or kidney cancer.

The chain recombines TRBV30 with TRBJ1-1; D uncertain. CDR1 GTSNPN and CDR2 SVGIG come from the germline V gene (reference sequence). This CDR3 contains 13 residues. Trimming took off 1 base at V and 4 bases at J, with 10 bases between the two ends. CDR3: CAWSEFGVTEAFF. CDR3 in DNA: TGTGCCTGGAGTGAGTTCGGGGTCACTGAAGCTTTCTTT.

The rearrangement uses TRBV6-5 and TRBJ2-1; perhaps TRBD1 as D (5 bases). V was cut by 7 bases and J by 0 bases, with 13 bases left in between. This CDR3 contains 15 residues. Germline V gene data show CDR1 as MNHEY and CDR2 as SVGAGI. The CDR3 nucleotides are TGTGCCAGCACCCCTTTTCAGGGCTCCTACAATGAGCAGTTCTTC. This sequence encodes CASTPFQGSYNEQFF.